These T cell receptor beta chains were read from a single sample in a study of CD8 T cells in ankylosing spondylitis. Each CDR3 protein is one row after TCRdb ran MiXCR on the 5' RACE reads. The table includes about 420,000 distinct CDR3 sequences, about 20% detected once. The specimen was blood, either unsorted or a sorted T cell fraction (not recorded which). These receptors were collected from a male donor with ankylosing spondylitis. Both conserved end residues are part of each CDR3. Fields, in order: CDR3 DNA, CDR3 protein, J gene, clone size, V gene, D gene. The D gene is left open where the match is weak. Some rows have no size entry. The others give once, few or many, or a class for an expanded clone.

DNA: TGTGCCAGCAGCTTAGGGACAAACAATGAGCAGTTCTTC
CDR3: CASSLGTNNEQFF
J: TRBJ2-1
size: -
V: TRBV7-3
D: -

DNA: TGTGCCAGCAGCCCTTCGGCGCGGGGCTACACCTTC
CDR3: CASSPSARGYTF
J: TRBJ1-2
size: -
V: TRBV7-2
D: -

DNA: TGTGCCAGCAGACAAACCCCCCCAGATACGCAGTATTTT
CDR3: CASRQTPPDTQYF
J: TRBJ2-3
size: few
V: TRBV12-3/TRBV12-4
D: -

DNA: TGCAGTGCCAGAAGGGCCCGACTCGGGTGGTCCTACAATGAGCAGTTCTTC
CDR3: CSARRARLGWSYNEQFF
J: TRBJ2-1
size: -
V: TRBV20-1
D: -

DNA: TGCGCCAGAGGGACCGGGGAGCTGTTTTTT
CDR3: CARGTGELFF
J: TRBJ2-2
size: -
V: TRBV5-1
D: -

DNA: TGTGCCAGCAGCTTAGGACTAGCGAGGCAAGAGACCCAGTACTTC
CDR3: CASSLGLARQETQYF
J: TRBJ2-5
size: -
V: TRBV3-1
D: TRBD2

DNA: TGTGCCAGCAGTTTACGGGGGGCCAATTCACCCCTCCACTTT
CDR3: CASSLRGANSPLHF
J: TRBJ1-6
size: -
V: TRBV27
D: -

DNA: TGTGCCAGCGACCGGGGCCCTGCCAATGAGCAGTTCTTC
CDR3: CASDRGPANEQFF
J: TRBJ2-1
size: few
V: TRBV6-2/TRBV6-3
D: -

DNA: TGTGCCAGCAGCCAATCTTTGTGGGATACGCAGTATTTT
CDR3: CASSQSLWDTQYF
J: TRBJ2-3
size: -
V: TRBV14
D: -

DNA: TGTGCCAGCAGCTGGCGACTAGCGGAGGCGCACCAGTTCTTC
CDR3: CASSWRLAEAHQFF
J: TRBJ2-1
size: -
V: TRBV7-9
D: TRBD2

DNA: TGTGCCAGTAACCGACAACGCCCGGGAAAACTGTTTTTT
CDR3: CASNRQRPGKLFF
J: TRBJ1-4
size: few
V: TRBV19
D: -

DNA: TGTGCCAGCACCCCACGGGCTCGGGGCAGAGAAGCTTTCTTT
CDR3: CASTPRARGREAFF
J: TRBJ1-1
size: few
V: TRBV6-1
D: -

DNA: TGTGCCAGCAGTTTACACAGGGCGAACACCGGGGAGCTGTTTTTT
CDR3: CASSLHRANTGELFF
J: TRBJ2-2
size: few
V: TRBV12-3/TRBV12-4
D: -

DNA: TGTGCCAGCAGCTTGGCCTTACAGGGGGCTTCCTACAATGAGCAGTTCTTC
CDR3: CASSLALQGASYNEQFF
J: TRBJ2-1
size: -
V: TRBV5-5
D: TRBD1

DNA: TGTGCCAGCAGCCAAGTGTATGTTCCAGAGACCCAGTACTTC
CDR3: CASSQVYVPETQYF
J: TRBJ2-5
size: -
V: TRBV4-2
D: -

DNA: TGTGCCGGCAGTTACTCCAATGGAGATACGCAGTATTTT
CDR3: CAGSYSNGDTQYF
J: TRBJ2-3
size: -
V: TRBV6-5
D: -

DNA: TGTGCCAGCAGCCCGTCACGGCGGACTAATGGAGAGACCCAGTACTTC
CDR3: CASSPSRRTNGETQYF
J: TRBJ2-5
size: -
V: TRBV7-3
D: -

DNA: TGTGCCAGCAGCGGGGGGGACAGGGTAGGCGAAAAACTGTTTTTT
CDR3: CASSGGDRVGEKLFF
J: TRBJ1-4
size: few
V: TRBV9
D: TRBD1

DNA: TGTGCCAGCAGCCCCGAGGGGGCCGGCAATCAGCCCCAGCATTTT
CDR3: CASSPEGAGNQPQHF
J: TRBJ1-5
size: many
V: TRBV11-2
D: TRBD1

DNA: TGTGCCAGCAGCCCGTGGGCAGGGGACAACTCTGGAAACACCATATATTTT
CDR3: CASSPWAGDNSGNTIYF
J: TRBJ1-3
size: -
V: TRBV4-2
D: -

DNA: TGTGCCAGCTCACCAACAAGTAACACCGGGGAGCTGTTTTTT
CDR3: CASSPTSNTGELFF
J: TRBJ2-2
size: few
V: TRBV18
D: -

DNA: TGTGCCAGCAGTTACAGGGAAGGAACGTACGAGCAGTACTTC
CDR3: CASSYREGTYEQYF
J: TRBJ2-7
size: -
V: TRBV6-5
D: -

DNA: TGTGCCAGCAGCCTAGGATGGCAGGGGGACTATGGCTACACCTTC
CDR3: CASSLGWQGDYGYTF
J: TRBJ1-2
size: few
V: TRBV7-2
D: TRBD1

DNA: TGTGCCTGGTCTAGGGGTAGCGGGAGGGGCTACGAGCAGTACTTC
CDR3: CAWSRGSGRGYEQYF
J: TRBJ2-7
size: -
V: TRBV30
D: TRBD2

DNA: TGTGCCAGCAGCTCTCCGGGACAGGGCCCGTTCTTC
CDR3: CASSSPGQGPFF
J: TRBJ2-1
size: -
V: TRBV28
D: TRBD1

DNA: TGTGCCAGCTCAACCCCGGGACTCCAGACCTATGGCTACACCTTC
CDR3: CASSTPGLQTYGYTF
J: TRBJ1-2
size: once
V: TRBV18
D: -

DNA: TGTGCCAGCAGCGGGGTGGGTTCCGGGACAGGGTTTGGAGCTTTCTTT
CDR3: CASSGVGSGTGFGAFF
J: TRBJ1-1
size: -
V: TRBV2
D: TRBD1

DNA: TGTGCCAGCTCACCAACCCAGACAGGGAGGGGCACAGATACGCAGTATTTT
CDR3: CASSPTQTGRGTDTQYF
J: TRBJ2-3
size: few
V: TRBV18
D: -

DNA: TGTGCCAGCACCGTTGGCGTCCCAGATACGCAGTATTTT
CDR3: CASTVGVPDTQYF
J: TRBJ2-3
size: -
V: TRBV5-6
D: -

DNA: TGTGCCAGCAGTTGGACTAGCGGGGCGCAAGAGACCCAGTACTTC
CDR3: CASSWTSGAQETQYF
J: TRBJ2-5
size: -
V: TRBV2
D: TRBD2

DNA: TGTGCCAGCAGCTTAGACGTTGGGCCTAGCGGGAGAGGCACAGATACGCAGTATTTT
CDR3: CASSLDVGPSGRGTDTQYF
J: TRBJ2-3
size: few
V: TRBV11-2
D: TRBD2

DNA: TGTGCCAGCTCTACCTTCTGGACTAGCGGGAGACTCGGCTACGAGCAGTACTTC
CDR3: CASSTFWTSGRLGYEQYF
J: TRBJ2-7
size: -
V: TRBV6-2/TRBV6-3
D: TRBD2

DNA: TGCAGCGTTGATGGGACAGGCCGGAGGGAGACCCAGTACTTC
CDR3: CSVDGTGRRETQYF
J: TRBJ2-5
size: many
V: TRBV29-1
D: TRBD1

DNA: TGCGCCAGCAGCCCAGCACTTTTCGGGGCTGAAGCTTTCTTT
CDR3: CASSPALFGAEAFF
J: TRBJ1-1
size: -
V: TRBV5-1
D: -

DNA: TGCAGTGTACAGGCGGGCGGATACACAGATACGCAGTATTTT
CDR3: CSVQAGGYTDTQYF
J: TRBJ2-3
size: -
V: TRBV20-1
D: -

DNA: TGCAGTGCTCGTACCTGGGGACCGACCTACGAGCAGTACTTC
CDR3: CSARTWGPTYEQYF
J: TRBJ2-7
size: few
V: TRBV20-1
D: -

DNA: TGTGCCAGTAGTATGGTAGGTGACACTGAAGCTTTCTTT
CDR3: CASSMVGDTEAFF
J: TRBJ1-1
size: -
V: TRBV19
D: -

DNA: TGTGCCAGCAGAGAGACAGGCACCCGGAATGAAAAACTGTTTTTT
CDR3: CASRETGTRNEKLFF
J: TRBJ1-4
size: once
V: TRBV6-1
D: -

DNA: TGTGCCAGCAGCCCAGAGGGGTTTAACCATCAGCCCCAGCATTTT
CDR3: CASSPEGFNHQPQHF
J: TRBJ1-5
size: few
V: TRBV7-2
D: -

DNA: TGTGCCAGCAGCCCGCGGACTAGCGGTGGCTCCTACAATGAGCAGTTCTTC
CDR3: CASSPRTSGGSYNEQFF
J: TRBJ2-1
size: few
V: TRBV7-3
D: TRBD2

DNA: TGTGCCAGTAGTATAGAAGAGACAGCCTACGAGCAGTACTTC
CDR3: CASSIEETAYEQYF
J: TRBJ2-7
size: few
V: TRBV19
D: -

DNA: TGCGCCAGCAGCCCAAGCCAACAAAGCGGGACAGGGGGCATTCAGTACTTC
CDR3: CASSPSQQSGTGGIQYF
J: TRBJ2-4
size: once
V: TRBV4-1
D: TRBD1

DNA: TGTGCCAGCAGCGCCGAGCGGAAAACGTACAATGAGCAGTTCTTC
CDR3: CASSAERKTYNEQFF
J: TRBJ2-1
size: -
V: TRBV27
D: -

DNA: TGCAGCGTTGAAGCATCCGGAAACACTGAAGCTTTCTTT
CDR3: CSVEASGNTEAFF
J: TRBJ1-1
size: -
V: TRBV29-1
D: -

DNA: TGTGCCAGCAGCCGACGCCTAGCGGGAGGCACCGGGGAGCTGTTTTTT
CDR3: CASSRRLAGGTGELFF
J: TRBJ2-2
size: -
V: TRBV12-3/TRBV12-4
D: TRBD2